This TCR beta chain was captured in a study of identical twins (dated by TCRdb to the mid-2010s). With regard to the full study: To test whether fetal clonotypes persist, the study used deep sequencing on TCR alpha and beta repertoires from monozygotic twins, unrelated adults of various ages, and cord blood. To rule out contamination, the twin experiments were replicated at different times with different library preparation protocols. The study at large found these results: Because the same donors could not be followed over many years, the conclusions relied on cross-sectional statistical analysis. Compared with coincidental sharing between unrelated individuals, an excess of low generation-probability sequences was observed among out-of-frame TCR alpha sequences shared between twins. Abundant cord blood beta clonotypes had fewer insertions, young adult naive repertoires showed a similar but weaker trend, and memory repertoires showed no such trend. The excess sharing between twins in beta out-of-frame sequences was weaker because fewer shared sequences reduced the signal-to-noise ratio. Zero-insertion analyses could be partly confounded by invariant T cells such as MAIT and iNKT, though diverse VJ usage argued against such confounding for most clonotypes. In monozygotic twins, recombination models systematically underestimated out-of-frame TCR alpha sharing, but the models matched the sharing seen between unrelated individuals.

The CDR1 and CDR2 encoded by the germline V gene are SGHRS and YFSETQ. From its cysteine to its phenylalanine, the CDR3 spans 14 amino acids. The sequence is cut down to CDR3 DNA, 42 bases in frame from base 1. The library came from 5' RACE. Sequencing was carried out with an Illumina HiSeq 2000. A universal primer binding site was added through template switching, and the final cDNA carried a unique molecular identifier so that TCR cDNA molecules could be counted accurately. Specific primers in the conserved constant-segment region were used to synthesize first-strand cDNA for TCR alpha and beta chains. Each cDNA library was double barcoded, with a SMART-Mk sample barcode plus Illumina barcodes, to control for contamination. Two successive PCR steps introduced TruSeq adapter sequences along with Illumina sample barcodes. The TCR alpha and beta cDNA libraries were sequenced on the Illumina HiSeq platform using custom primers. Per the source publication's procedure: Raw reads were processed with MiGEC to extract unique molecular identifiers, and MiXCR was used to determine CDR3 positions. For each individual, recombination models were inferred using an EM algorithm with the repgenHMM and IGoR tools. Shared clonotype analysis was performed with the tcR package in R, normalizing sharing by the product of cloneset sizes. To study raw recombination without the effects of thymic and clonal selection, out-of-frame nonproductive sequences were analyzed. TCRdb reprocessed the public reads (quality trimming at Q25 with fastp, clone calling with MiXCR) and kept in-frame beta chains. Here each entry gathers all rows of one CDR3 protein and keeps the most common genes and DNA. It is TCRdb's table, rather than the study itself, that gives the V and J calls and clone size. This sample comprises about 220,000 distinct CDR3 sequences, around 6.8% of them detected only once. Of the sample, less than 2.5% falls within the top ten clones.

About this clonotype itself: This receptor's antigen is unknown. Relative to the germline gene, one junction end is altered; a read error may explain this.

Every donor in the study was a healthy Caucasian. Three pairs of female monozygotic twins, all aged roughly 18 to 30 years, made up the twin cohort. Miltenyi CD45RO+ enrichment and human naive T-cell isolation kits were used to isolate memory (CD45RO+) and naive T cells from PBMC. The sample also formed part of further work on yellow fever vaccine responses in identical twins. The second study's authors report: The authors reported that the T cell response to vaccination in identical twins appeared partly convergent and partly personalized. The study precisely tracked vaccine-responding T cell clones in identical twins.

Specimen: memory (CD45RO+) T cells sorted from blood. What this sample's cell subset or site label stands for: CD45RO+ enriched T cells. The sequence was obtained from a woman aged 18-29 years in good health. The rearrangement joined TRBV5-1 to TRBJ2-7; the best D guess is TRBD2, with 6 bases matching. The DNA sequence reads TGCGCCAGCAGCCCCGGACTAATCTCCAACGAGCAGTACTTC. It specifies CASSPGLISNEQYF.